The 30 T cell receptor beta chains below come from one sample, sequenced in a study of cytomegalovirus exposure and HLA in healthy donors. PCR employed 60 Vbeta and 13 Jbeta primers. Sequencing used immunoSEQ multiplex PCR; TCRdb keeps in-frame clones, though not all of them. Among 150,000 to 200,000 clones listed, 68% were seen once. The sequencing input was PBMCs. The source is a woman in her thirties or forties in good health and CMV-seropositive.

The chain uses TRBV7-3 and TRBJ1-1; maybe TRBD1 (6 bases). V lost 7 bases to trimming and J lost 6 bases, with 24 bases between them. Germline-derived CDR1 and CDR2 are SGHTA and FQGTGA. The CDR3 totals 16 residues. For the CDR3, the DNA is TGTGCCAGCATGAAACAGGGAGGGGGGATGATCTCTGAAGCTTTCTTT. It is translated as CASMKQGGGMISEAFF.

CDR3 sequence: CAPPVRAQNSPLHF. The DNA of the CDR3 is TGTGCCCCTCCAGTGAGGGCCCAGAATTCACCCCTCCACTTT. The chain joins TRBV19 to TRBJ1-6; D gene unclear. The CDR3 consists of 14 residues. With 11 bases removed from V and 7 bases from J, the gap between germline ends came to 18 bases. Germline values: CDR1 LNHDA, CDR2 SQIVND (reference sequence).

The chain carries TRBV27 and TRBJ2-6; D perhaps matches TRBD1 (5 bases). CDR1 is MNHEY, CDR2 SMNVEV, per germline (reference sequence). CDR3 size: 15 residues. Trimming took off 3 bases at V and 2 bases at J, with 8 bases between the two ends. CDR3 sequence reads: CASSFWGAGANVLTF. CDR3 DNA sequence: TGTGCCAGCAGTTTTTGGGGCGCTGGGGCCAACGTCCTGACTTTC.

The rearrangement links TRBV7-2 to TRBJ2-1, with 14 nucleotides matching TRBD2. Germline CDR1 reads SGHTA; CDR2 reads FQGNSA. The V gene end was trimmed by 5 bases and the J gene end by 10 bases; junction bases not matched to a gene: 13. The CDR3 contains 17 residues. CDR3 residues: CASSLGLAGGLSTEQFF. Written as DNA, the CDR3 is TGTGCCAGCAGCCTCGGACTAGCGGGAGGTTTATCTACCGAGCAGTTCTTC.

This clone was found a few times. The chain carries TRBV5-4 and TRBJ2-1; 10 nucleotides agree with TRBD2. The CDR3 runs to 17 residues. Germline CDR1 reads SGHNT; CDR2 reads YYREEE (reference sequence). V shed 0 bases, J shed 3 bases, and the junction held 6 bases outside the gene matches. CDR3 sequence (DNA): TGTGCCAGCAGCTTGGCCGCTAGCGGGGGAGACTACAATGAGCAGTTCTTC. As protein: CASSLAASGGDYNEQFF.

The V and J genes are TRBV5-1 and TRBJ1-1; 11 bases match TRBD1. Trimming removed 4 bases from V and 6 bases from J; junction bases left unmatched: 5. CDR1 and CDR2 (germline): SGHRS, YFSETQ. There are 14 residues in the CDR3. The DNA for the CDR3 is TGCGCCAGCAGCCCGGGACAGGGGGAGGCTGAAGCTTTCTTT. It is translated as CASSPGQGEAEAFF. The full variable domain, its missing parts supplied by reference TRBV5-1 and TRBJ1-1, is KAGVTQTPRYLIKTRGQQVTLSCSPISGHRSVSWYQQTPGQGLQFLFEYFSETQRNKGNFPGRFSGRQFSNSRSEMNVSTLELGDSALYLCASSPGQGEAEAFFGQGTRLTVV.

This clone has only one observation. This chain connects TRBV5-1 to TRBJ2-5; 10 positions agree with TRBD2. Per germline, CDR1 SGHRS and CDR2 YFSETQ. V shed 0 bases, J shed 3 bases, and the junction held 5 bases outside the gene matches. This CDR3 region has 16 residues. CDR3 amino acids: CASSLAVTSGEETQYF. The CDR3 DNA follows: TGCGCCAGCAGCTTGGCCGTCACTAGCGGGGAAGAGACCCAGTACTTC.

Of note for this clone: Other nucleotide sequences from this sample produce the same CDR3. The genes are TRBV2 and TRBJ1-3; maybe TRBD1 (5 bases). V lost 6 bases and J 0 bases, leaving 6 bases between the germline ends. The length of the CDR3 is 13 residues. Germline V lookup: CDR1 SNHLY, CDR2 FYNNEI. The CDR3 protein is CASRDISGNTIYF. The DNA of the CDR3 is TGTGCCAGCAGGGACATCTCTGGAAACACCATATATTTT.

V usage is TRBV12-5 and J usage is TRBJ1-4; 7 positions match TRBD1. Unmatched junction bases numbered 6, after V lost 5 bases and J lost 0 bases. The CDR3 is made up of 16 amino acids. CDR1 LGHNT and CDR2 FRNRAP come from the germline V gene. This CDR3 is CASGKDRAATNEKLFF. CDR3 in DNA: TGTGCTAGTGGTAAAGACAGGGCTGCAACTAATGAAAAACTGTTTTTT. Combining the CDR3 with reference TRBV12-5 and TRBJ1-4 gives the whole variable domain DARVTQTPRHKVTEMGQEVTMRCQPILGHNTVFWYRQTMMQGLELLAYFRNRAPLDDSGMPKDRFSAEMPDATLATLKIQPSEPRDSAVYFCASGKDRAATNEKLFFGSGTQLSVL.

CDR3 region: CASSQAGQGTYEQYF. The CDR3 coding sequence is TGCGCCAGCAGCCAAGCGGGACAGGGGACTTACGAGCAGTACTTC. V usage is TRBV4-3 and J usage is TRBJ2-7, with TRBD1 identical over 10 bases. The CDR3 is made up of 15 amino acids. Losses at the gene ends were 1 base for V and 4 bases for J; bases not matched to a gene: 4. CDR1 is LGHNA, CDR2 YSLEER, per germline.

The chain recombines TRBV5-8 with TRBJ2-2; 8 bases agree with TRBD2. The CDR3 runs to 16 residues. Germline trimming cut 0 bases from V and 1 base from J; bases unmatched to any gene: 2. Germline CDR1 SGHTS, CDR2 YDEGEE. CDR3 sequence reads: CASSLAGGKNTGELFF. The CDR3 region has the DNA TGTGCCAGCAGCTTGGCGGGGGGGAAGAACACCGGGGAGCTGTTTTTT.

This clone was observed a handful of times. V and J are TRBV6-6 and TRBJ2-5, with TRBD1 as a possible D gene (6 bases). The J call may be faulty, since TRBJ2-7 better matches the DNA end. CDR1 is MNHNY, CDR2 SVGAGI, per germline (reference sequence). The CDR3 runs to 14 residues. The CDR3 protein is CASSPDRTTYEQYF. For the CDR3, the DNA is TGTGCCAGCAGCCCCGACAGGACCACCTACGAGCAGTACTTC.

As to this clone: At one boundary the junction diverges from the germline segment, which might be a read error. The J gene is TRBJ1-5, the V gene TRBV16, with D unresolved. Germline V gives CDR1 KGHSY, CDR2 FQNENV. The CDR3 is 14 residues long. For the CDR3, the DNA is TGTGCCAGCAGCCAAGTGGGGAGCAATCAGCCCCAGAATTTT. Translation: CASSQVGSNQPQNF.

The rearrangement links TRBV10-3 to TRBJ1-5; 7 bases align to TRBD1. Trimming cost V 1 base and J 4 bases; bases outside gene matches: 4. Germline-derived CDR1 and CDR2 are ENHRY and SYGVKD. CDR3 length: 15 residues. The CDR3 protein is CAISEYRGRNQPQHF. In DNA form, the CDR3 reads TGTGCCATCAGTGAGTATAGGGGGCGGAATCAGCCCCAGCATTTT.

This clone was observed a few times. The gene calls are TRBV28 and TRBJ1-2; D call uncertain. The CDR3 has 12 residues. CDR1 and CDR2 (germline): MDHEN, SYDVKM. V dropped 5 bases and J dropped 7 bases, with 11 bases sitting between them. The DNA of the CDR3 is TGTGCCAGCAGTACCCGACCGGGTGGCTACACCTTC. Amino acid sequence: CASSTRPGGYTF.

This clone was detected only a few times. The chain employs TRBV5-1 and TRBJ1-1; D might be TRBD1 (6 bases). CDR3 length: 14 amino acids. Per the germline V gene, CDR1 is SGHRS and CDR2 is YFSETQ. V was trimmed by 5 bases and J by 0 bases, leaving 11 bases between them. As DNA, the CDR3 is TGCGCCAGCAGGGGTCGGACAGTGAACACTGAAGCTTTCTTT. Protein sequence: CASRGRTVNTEAFF.

The CDR3 here is CASSLKASGSYEQYF. Written as DNA, the CDR3 is TGCGCCAGCAGCTTGAAGGCTAGCGGGTCCTACGAGCAGTACTTC. The V gene is TRBV5-1, the J gene TRBJ2-5; 8 bases line up with TRBD2. The DNA end favors TRBJ2-7, so the J call may be wrong. This CDR3 contains 15 residues. Germline V CDR1 and CDR2: SGHRS, YFSETQ.

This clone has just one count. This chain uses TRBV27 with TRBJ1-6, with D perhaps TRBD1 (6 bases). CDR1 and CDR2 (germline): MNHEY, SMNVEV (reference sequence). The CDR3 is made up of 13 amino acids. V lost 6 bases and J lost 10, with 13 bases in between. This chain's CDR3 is CASRTGLESPLHF. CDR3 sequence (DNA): TGTGCCAGCAGAACAGGGTTGGAATCACCCCTCCACTTT.

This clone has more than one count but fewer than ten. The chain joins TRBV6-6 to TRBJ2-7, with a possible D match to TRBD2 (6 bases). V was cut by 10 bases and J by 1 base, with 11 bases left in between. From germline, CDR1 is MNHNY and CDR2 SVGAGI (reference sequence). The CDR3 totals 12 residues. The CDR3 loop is CAISRESYEQYF. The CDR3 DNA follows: TGTGCCATTTCCCGGGAGTCCTACGAGCAGTACTTC.

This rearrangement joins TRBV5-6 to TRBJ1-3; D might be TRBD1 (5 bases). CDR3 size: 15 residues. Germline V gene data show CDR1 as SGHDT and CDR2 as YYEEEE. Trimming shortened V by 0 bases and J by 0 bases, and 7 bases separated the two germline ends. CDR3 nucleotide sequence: TGTGCCAGCAGCTTGGGTAGGGGCTCTGGAAACACCATATATTTT. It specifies CASSLGRGSGNTIYF.

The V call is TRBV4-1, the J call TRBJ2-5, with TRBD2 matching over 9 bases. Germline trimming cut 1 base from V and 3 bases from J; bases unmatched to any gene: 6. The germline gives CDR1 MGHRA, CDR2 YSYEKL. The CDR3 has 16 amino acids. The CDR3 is CASSQVGVAGEETQYF. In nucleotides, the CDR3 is TGCGCCAGCAGCCAAGTCGGGGTAGCGGGAGAAGAGACCCAGTACTTC.

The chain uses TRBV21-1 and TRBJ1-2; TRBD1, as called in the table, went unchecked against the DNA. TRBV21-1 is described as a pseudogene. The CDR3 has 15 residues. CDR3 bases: TGTGCCAGCAGCACGCGACAGGGATGGAGTGACGGCTACACCTTC. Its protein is CASSTRQGWSDGYTF.

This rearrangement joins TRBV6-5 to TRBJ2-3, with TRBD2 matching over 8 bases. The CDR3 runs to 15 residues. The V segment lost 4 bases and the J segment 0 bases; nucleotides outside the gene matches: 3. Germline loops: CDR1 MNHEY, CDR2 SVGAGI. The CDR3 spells CASSSSGGSTDTQYF. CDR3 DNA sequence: TGTGCCAGCAGTTCGAGCGGGGGTAGCACAGATACGCAGTATTTT.

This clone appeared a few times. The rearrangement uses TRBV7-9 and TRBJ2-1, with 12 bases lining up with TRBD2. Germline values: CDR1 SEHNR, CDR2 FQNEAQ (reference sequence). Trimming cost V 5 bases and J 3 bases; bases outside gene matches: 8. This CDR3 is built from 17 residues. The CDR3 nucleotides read TGTGCCAGCAGCACCCTTGGGACTAGCGGGCTCTACAATGAGCAGTTCTTC. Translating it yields CASSTLGTSGLYNEQFF.

The CDR3 protein is CASSLNAGVYNEQFF. In DNA, the CDR3 is TGCGCCAGCAGCTTGAATGCGGGAGTCTACAATGAGCAGTTCTTC. The rearrangement joins TRBV5-1 to TRBJ2-1; 7 nucleotides match TRBD2. Losses at the gene ends were 1 base for V and 3 bases for J; bases not matched to a gene: 4. Germline V lookup: CDR1 SGHRS, CDR2 YFSETQ. The CDR3 extends over 15 amino acids. Full variable domain (rest looked up from reference TRBV5-1 and TRBJ2-1): KAGVTQTPRYLIKTRGQQVTLSCSPISGHRSVSWYQQTPGQGLQFLFEYFSETQRNKGNFPGRFSGRQFSNSRSEMNVSTLELGDSALYLCASSLNAGVYNEQFFGPGTRLTVL.

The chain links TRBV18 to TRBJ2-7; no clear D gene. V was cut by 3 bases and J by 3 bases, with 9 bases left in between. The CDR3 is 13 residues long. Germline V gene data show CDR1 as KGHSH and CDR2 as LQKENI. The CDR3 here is CASSPGHNYEQYF. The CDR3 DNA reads TGTGCCAGCTCACCGGGCCACAACTACGAGCAGTACTTC. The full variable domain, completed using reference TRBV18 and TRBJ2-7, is NAGVMQNPRHLVRRRGQEARLRCSPMKGHSHVYWYRQLPEEGLKFMVYLQKENIIDESGMPKERFSAEFPKEGPSILRIQQVVRGDSAAYFCASSPGHNYEQYFGPGTRLTVT.

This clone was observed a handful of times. This CDR3 reads CASSPRDRNSGNTIYF. CDR3 nucleotides: TGTGCCAGCTCACCAAGGGACAGAAACTCTGGAAACACCATATATTTT. The V and J genes are TRBV18 and TRBJ1-3, with 7 bases aligning to TRBD1. The CDR3 has 16 residues. The junction had 4 bases not matched to a gene; V was cut back by 2 bases and J by 0 bases. In germline, CDR1 is KGHSH, CDR2 LQKENI.

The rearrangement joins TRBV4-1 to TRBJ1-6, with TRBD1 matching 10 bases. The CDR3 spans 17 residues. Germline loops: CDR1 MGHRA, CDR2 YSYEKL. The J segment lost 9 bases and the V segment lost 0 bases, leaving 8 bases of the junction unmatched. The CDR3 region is CASSQEPTGGMGSPLHF. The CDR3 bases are TGCGCCAGCAGCCAAGAGCCGACAGGGGGCATGGGTTCACCCCTCCACTTT.

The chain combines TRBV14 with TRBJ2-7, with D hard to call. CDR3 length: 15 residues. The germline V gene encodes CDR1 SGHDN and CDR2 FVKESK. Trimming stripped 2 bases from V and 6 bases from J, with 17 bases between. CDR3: CASSQIKPVRSEQYF. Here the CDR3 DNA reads TGTGCCAGCAGCCAAATAAAACCGGTCCGCTCCGAGCAGTACTTC. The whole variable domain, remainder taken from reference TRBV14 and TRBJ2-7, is EAGVTQFPSHSVIEKGQTVTLRCDPISGHDNLYWYRRVMGKEIKFLLHFVKESKQDESGMPNNRFLAERTGGTYSTLKVQPAELEDSGVYFCASSQIKPVRSEQYFGPGTRLTVT.

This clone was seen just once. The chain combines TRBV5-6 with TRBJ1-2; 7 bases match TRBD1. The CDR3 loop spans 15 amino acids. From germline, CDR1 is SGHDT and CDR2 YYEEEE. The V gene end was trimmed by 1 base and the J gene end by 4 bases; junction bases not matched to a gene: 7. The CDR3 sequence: CASSLLRDSLYGYTF. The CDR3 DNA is TGTGCCAGCAGCTTGCTGAGGGACAGCCTCTATGGCTACACCTTC.